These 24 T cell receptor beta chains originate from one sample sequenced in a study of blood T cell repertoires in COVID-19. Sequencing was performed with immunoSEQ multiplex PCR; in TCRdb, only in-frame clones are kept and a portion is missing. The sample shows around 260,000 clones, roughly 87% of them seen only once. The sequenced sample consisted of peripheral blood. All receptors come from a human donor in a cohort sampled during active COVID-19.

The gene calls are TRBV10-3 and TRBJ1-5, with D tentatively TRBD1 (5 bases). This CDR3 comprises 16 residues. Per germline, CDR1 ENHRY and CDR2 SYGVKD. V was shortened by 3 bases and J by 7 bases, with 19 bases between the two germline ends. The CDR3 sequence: CAISESVERGGQPQHF. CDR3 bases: TGTGCCATCAGTGAATCCGTTGAAAGGGGTGGGCAGCCCCAGCATTTT.

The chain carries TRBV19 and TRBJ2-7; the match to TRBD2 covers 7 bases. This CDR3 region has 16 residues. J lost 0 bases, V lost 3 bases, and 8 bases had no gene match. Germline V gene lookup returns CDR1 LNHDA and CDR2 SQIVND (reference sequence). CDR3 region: CASSIRASGASYEQYF. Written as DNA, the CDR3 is TGTGCCAGTAGTATTAGGGCTAGCGGAGCCTCCTACGAGCAGTACTTC.

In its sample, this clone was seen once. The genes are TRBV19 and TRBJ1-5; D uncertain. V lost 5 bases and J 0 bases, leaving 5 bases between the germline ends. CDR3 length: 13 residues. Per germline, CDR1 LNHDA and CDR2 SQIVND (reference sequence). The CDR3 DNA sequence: TGTGCCAGTAGTCCCAATAGCAATCAGCCCCAGCATTTT. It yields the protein CASSPNSNQPQHF.

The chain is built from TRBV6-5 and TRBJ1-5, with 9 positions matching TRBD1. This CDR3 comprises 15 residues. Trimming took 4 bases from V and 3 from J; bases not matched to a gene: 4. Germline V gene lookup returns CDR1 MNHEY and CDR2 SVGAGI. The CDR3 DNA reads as TGTGCCAGCAGTTGGGACAGGGTTCCCAATCAGCCCCAGCATTTT. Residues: CASSWDRVPNQPQHF.

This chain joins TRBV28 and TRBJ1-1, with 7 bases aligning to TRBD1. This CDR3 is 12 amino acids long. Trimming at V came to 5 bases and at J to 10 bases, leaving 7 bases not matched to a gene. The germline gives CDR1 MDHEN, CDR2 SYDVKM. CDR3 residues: CASSPQDRRAFF. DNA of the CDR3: TGTGCCAGCAGTCCCCAGGACAGGAGAGCTTTCTTT.

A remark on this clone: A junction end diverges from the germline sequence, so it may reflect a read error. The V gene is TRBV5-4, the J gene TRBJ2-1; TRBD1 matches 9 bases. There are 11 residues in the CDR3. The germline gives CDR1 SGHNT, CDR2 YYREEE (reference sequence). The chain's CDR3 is CASSLGDRELF. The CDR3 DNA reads TGTGCCAGCAGCTTGGGGGACAGGGAGCTCTTC.

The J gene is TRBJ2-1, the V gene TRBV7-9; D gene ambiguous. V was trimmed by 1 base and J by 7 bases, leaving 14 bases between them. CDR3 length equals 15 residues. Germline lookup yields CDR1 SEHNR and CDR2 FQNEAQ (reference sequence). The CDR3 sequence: CASSLDLSRGNEQFF. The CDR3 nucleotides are TGTGCCAGCAGCTTAGATCTATCCAGAGGTAATGAGCAGTTCTTC.

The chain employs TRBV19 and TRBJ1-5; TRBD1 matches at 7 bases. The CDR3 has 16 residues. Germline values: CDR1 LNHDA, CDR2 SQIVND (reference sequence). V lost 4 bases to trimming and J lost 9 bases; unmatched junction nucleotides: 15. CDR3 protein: CASSTRQGPSPGPQHF. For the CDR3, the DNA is TGTGCCAGTAGTACCCGACAGGGACCTTCCCCGGGGCCCCAGCATTTT.

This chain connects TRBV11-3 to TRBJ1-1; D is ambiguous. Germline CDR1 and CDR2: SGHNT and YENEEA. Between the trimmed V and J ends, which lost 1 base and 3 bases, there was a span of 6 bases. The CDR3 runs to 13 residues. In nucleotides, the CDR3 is TGTGCCAGCAGCTTAGGAGTCGACACTGAAGCTTTCTTT. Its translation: CASSLGVDTEAFF.

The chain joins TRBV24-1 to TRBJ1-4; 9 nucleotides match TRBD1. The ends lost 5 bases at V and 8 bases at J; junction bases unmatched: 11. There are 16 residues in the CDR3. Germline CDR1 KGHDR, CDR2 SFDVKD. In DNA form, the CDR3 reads TGTGCCACCAGTGCCCCGCGGGACAGGGAAAGAGAAAAACTGTTTTTT. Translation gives CATSAPRDREREKLFF.

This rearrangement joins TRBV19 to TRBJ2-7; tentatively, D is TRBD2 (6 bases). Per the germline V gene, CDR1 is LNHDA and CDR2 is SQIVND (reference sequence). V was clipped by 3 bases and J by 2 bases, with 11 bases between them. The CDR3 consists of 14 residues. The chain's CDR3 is CASSIAGFPYEQYF. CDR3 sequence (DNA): TGTGCCAGTAGTATCGCGGGGTTCCCCTACGAGCAGTACTTC.

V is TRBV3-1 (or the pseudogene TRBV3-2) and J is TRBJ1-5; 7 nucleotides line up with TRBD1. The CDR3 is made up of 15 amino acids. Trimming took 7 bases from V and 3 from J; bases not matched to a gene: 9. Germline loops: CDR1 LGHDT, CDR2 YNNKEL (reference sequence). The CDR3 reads CASKETGDSNQPQHF. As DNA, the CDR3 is TGTGCCAGCAAGGAAACAGGGGACTCCAATCAGCCCCAGCATTTT.

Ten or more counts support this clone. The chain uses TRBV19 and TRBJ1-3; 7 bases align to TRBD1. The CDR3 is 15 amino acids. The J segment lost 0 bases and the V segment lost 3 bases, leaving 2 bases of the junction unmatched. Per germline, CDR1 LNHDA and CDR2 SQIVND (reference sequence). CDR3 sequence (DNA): TGTGCCAGTAGTATGGGACAGCTCTCTGGAAACACCATATATTTT. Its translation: CASSMGQLSGNTIYF.

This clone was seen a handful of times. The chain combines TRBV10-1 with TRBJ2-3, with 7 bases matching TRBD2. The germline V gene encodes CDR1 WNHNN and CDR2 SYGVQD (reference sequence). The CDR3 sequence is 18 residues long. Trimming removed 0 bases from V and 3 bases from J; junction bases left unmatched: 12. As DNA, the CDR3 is TGCGCCAGCAGTGAGTCGAAGTCGGAGGGAGGGCATACAGATACGCAGTATTTT. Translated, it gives CASSESKSEGGHTDTQYF.

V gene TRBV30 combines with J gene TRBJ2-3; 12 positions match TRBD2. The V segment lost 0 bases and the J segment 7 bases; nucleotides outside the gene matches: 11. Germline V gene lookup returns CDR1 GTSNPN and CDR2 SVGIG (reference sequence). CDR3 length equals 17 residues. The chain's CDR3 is CAWSVRASGRDRHTQYF. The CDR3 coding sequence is TGTGCCTGGAGTGTACGAGCTAGCGGGAGGGATCGACATACGCAGTATTTT.

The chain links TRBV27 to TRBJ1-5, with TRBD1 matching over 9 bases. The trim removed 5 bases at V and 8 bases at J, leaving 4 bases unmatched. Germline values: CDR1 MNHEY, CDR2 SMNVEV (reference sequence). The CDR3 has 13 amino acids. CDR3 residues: CASSPRTGEPQHF. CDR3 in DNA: TGTGCCAGCAGTCCAAGGACAGGGGAGCCCCAGCATTTT.

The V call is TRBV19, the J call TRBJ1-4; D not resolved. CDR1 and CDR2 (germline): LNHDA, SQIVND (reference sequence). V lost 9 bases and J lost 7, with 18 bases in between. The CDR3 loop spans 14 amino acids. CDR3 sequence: CASAPGTTSEKLFF. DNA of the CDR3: TGTGCCAGCGCCCCGGGAACGACGAGTGAAAAACTGTTTTTT.

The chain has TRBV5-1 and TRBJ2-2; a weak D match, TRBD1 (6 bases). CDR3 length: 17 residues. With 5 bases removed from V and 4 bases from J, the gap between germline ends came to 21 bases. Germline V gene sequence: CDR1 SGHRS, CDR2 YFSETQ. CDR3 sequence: CASSPGGWGRGTGELFF. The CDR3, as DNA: TGCGCCAGCAGTCCTGGGGGATGGGGGCGCGGCACCGGGGAGCTGTTTTTT. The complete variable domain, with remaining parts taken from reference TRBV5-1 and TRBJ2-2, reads KAGVTQTPRYLIKTRGQQVTLSCSPISGHRSVSWYQQTPGQGLQFLFEYFSETQRNKGNFPGRFSGRQFSNSRSEMNVSTLELGDSALYLCASSPGGWGRGTGELFFGEGSRLTVL.

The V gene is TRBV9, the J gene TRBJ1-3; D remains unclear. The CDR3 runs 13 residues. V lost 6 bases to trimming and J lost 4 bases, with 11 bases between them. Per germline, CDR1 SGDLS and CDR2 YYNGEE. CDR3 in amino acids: CASTTGSGNTIYF. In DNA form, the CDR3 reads TGTGCCAGCACCACGGGGTCAGGAAACACCATATATTTT.

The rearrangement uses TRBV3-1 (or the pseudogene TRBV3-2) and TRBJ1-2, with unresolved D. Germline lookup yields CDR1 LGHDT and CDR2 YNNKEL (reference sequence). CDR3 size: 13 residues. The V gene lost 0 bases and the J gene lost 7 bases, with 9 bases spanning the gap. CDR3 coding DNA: TGTGCCAGCAGCCAAGATCGGCCGGGTGGCTACACCTTC. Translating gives CASSQDRPGGYTF.

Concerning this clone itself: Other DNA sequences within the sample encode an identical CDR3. DNA for the CDR3: TGTGCCAGCTCCCCGGGACTTGACGAAAAACTGTTTTTT. Amino acid sequence: CASSPGLDEKLFF. The chain is built from TRBV18 and TRBJ1-4, with D maybe TRBD1 (5 bases). Trimming took 6 bases from V and 8 from J, leaving 13 bases between them. This CDR3 contains 13 residues. The germline V gene has CDR1 KGHSH and CDR2 LQKENI.

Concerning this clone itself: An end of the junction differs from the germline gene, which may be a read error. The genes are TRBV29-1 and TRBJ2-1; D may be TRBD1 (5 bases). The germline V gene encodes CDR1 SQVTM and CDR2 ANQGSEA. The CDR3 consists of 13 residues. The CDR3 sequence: CSVEHFSQGSPLF. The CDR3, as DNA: TGCAGCGTTGAACACTTTTCGCAGGGTTCCCCTCTCTTC.

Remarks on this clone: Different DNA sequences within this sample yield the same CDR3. The CDR3 DNA reads as TGTGCCAGCAGCCCCCGGACAGGCATTAACACTGAAGCTTTCTTT. This codes for CASSPRTGINTEAFF. J is TRBJ1-1 and V is TRBV7-9; 7 bases align to TRBD1. The CDR3 totals 15 residues. Germline CDR1 reads SEHNR; CDR2 reads FQNEAQ (reference sequence). J lost 2 bases, V lost 5 bases, and 8 bases had no gene match.

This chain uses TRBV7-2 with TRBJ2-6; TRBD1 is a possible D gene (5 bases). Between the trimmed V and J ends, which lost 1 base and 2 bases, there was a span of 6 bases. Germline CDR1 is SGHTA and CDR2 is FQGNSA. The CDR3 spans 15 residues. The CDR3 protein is CASSLETAGANVLTF. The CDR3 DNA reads TGTGCCAGCAGCTTAGAGACAGCTGGGGCCAACGTCCTGACTTTC.